This TCR beta chain appears in the sequencing data of a study of cytomegalovirus exposure and HLA in healthy donors. Per the germline V gene, CDR1 is GTSNPN and CDR2 is SVGIG (reference sequence). Trimming stripped 0 bases from V and 0 bases from J, with 7 bases between. The CDR3 runs to 14 residues. Amplification used 60 Vbeta primers and 13 Jbeta primers. Profiling relied on immunoSEQ multiplex PCR, and the TCRdb table lists in-frame clones only, not all of them. This sample has over 150,000 clones, with approximately 71% found just once. Specimen: PBMCs. The receptor was derived from a male donor in good health and CMV-seronegative. This sequence joins TRBV30 and TRBJ2-3; D perhaps matches TRBD2 (5 bases). The DNA of the CDR3 is TGTGCCTGGAGTGTAGGCGGGAGCACAGATACGCAGTATTTT. Translating gives CAWSVGGSTDTQYF.